This TCR beta chain was obtained from a study of blood T cell repertoires in COVID-19. Study information: Acute and convalescent COVID-19 samples came from the United States, Italy and Spain. Sample material is recorded as cDNA or gDNA derived from T cells, B-cell-depleted T cells, or PBMCs.

Authors' processing steps: Nucleated cell number was recorded as an estimate derived from reference gene primer amplification. The protocol was immunoSEQ multiplex PCR, while the TCRdb copy is restricted to in-frame clones and leaves out a portion. The DNA was the basis for D and trimming; V, J and clone size are from that table. Of about 140,000 clones in the sample, roughly 78% were seen once. V was pared by 3 bases and J by 2 bases, with 11 bases between. The CDR3 is 14 residues long. Germline V CDR1 and CDR2: DFQATT, SNEGSKA (reference sequence). The chain has TRBV20-1 and TRBJ2-1; maybe TRBD2 (6 bases). The sequence was collected from a man aged 60 to 75 with acute or convalescent COVID-19. The sample was peripheral blood. Written as DNA, the CDR3 is TGCAGTGCTAGTCGGGGGATTACCTACAATGAGCAGTTCTTC. Protein: CSASRGITYNEQFF.